The rows below give T cell receptor beta chains drawn from one sample of a study of blood T cells in healthy people across ages. TCRdb re-analysed the 5' RACE reads in MiXCR, keeping a single row per CDR3 protein. Here the sample spans 1.5 million to 2 million distinct CDR3 sequences, around half being singletons. Sequenced: blood. The receptors were gathered from a woman in her forties in good health. Both conserved end residues are part of each CDR3.

CDR3aa: CASSSTVLTYEQYF
len: 14
j_gene: TRBJ2-7
v_gene: TRBV19

CDR3aa: CASSHTGLEETQYF
len: 14
j_gene: TRBJ2-5
v_gene: TRBV14

CDR3aa: CSARQRGSITDTQYF
len: 15
j_gene: TRBJ2-3
v_gene: TRBV20-1

CDR3aa: CASRIQDQYEQYF
len: 13
j_gene: TRBJ2-7
v_gene: TRBV5-1

CDR3aa: CASSQDPGSHGYTF
len: 14
j_gene: TRBJ1-2
v_gene: TRBV4-3

CDR3aa: CASSPLTGQDNEQFF
len: 15
j_gene: TRBJ2-1
v_gene: TRBV5-1

CDR3aa: CSARGGQGPYNEQFF
len: 15
j_gene: TRBJ2-1
v_gene: TRBV20-1

CDR3aa: CASSLATAGGPSSTDTQYF
len: 19
j_gene: TRBJ2-3
v_gene: TRBV7-9

CDR3aa: CSAPRDRGTNQPQHF
len: 15
j_gene: TRBJ1-5
v_gene: TRBV20-1

CDR3aa: CSARDRLSSYNEQYF
len: 15
j_gene: NA
v_gene: TRBV20-1

CDR3aa: CASSSEGGFYNEQFF
len: 15
j_gene: TRBJ2-1
v_gene: TRBV7-2

CDR3aa: CASNSTGPQTQYF
len: 13
j_gene: TRBJ2-5
v_gene: TRBV5-5

CDR3aa: CASSRLVSTDTQYF
len: 14
j_gene: TRBJ2-3
v_gene: TRBV7-2

CDR3aa: CSARDGSGGAQFF
len: 13
j_gene: TRBJ2-1
v_gene: TRBV20-1

CDR3aa: CASSTQPTYEQYF
len: 13
j_gene: TRBJ2-7
v_gene: TRBV9

CDR3aa: CSVEARQTGVCQPQHF
len: 16
j_gene: TRBJ1-5
v_gene: TRBV29-1

CDR3aa: CASSFGGQVSRFNYGYTF
len: 18
j_gene: TRBJ1-2
v_gene: TRBV28

CDR3aa: CSASSAVLQETQYF
len: 14
j_gene: TRBJ2-5
v_gene: TRBV20-1

CDR3aa: CSVVRDTYGYTF
len: 12
j_gene: TRBJ1-2
v_gene: TRBV20-1

CDR3aa: CSERGGRYNEQFF
len: 13
j_gene: TRBJ2-1
v_gene: TRBV20-1

CDR3aa: CSASLTTVSYEQYF
len: 14
j_gene: TRBJ2-7
v_gene: TRBV20-1

CDR3aa: CACSSGVLYNEQFF
len: 14
j_gene: TRBJ2-1
v_gene: TRBV6-5

CDR3aa: CASSFPATGPETQYF
len: 15
j_gene: TRBJ2-5
v_gene: TRBV5-1

CDR3aa: CATSDFSGYEQYF
len: 13
j_gene: TRBJ2-7
v_gene: TRBV24-1

CDR3aa: CSARRVPGTTQETQYF
len: 16
j_gene: TRBJ2-5
v_gene: TRBV20-1

CDR3aa: CASIGTDEKLFF
len: 12
j_gene: TRBJ1-4
v_gene: TRBV5-1

CDR3aa: CASSLTWTNQETQYF
len: 15
j_gene: TRBJ2-5
v_gene: TRBV5-1

CDR3aa: CASSLARGRNEGNEQYF
len: 17
j_gene: TRBJ2-7
v_gene: TRBV28

CDR3aa: CASSPETGGWPYNEQFF
len: 17
j_gene: TRBJ2-1
v_gene: TRBV27

CDR3aa: CASRGDTIYF
len: 10
j_gene: TRBJ1-3
v_gene: TRBV11-2

CDR3aa: CSATKNSVNEQFF
len: 13
j_gene: TRBJ2-1
v_gene: TRBV20-1

CDR3aa: CASSSRGANHEQYF
len: 14
j_gene: TRBJ2-7
v_gene: TRBV27

CDR3aa: CATSDLSPGELFF
len: 13
j_gene: TRBJ2-2
v_gene: TRBV24-1

CDR3aa: CASSYYSDQPQHF
len: 13
j_gene: TRBJ1-5
v_gene: TRBV6-2/TRBV6-3

CDR3aa: CASRPNSGGTQYF
len: 13
j_gene: TRBJ2-3
v_gene: TRBV6-2/TRBV6-3

CDR3aa: CSARLPGGRGETQYF
len: 15
j_gene: TRBJ2-5
v_gene: TRBV20-1

CDR3aa: CAIAQGPTPEGTQYF
len: 15
j_gene: TRBJ2-5
v_gene: TRBV10-3

CDR3aa: CVSSVGVGRTDTQYF
len: 15
j_gene: TRBJ2-3
v_gene: TRBV9

CDR3aa: CASTPSLRNEKLFF
len: 14
j_gene: TRBJ1-4
v_gene: TRBV7-9

CDR3aa: CSATLSGVGNEQFF
len: 14
j_gene: TRBJ2-1
v_gene: TRBV20-1

CDR3aa: CASGQTGVPRNEQFF
len: 15
j_gene: TRBJ2-1
v_gene: TRBV6-1

CDR3aa: CASSFPSTGNGYTF
len: 14
j_gene: TRBJ1-2
v_gene: TRBV27

CDR3aa: CASSEQGARFGYTF
len: 14
j_gene: TRBJ1-2
v_gene: TRBV6-2/TRBV6-3

CDR3aa: CASSVGTGGELETQYF
len: 16
j_gene: NA
v_gene: TRBV19

CDR3aa: CASSKAGTGGREQFF
len: 15
j_gene: TRBJ2-1
v_gene: TRBV7-2

CDR3aa: CNVTDTGNNNNEQFF
len: 15
j_gene: TRBJ2-1
v_gene: TRBV29-1

CDR3aa: CASSLEGGRGSYEQYF
len: 16
j_gene: TRBJ2-7
v_gene: TRBV5-1

CDR3aa: CASSVSERGGQNEQFF
len: 16
j_gene: TRBJ2-1
v_gene: TRBV9

CDR3aa: CSAPTSESGETQYF
len: 14
j_gene: TRBJ2-5
v_gene: TRBV20-1

CDR3aa: CASSSGRDRDNEQFF
len: 15
j_gene: TRBJ2-1
v_gene: TRBV5-1

CDR3aa: CASSAGQGAAGELFF
len: 15
j_gene: TRBJ2-2
v_gene: TRBV7-8

CDR3aa: CASSLATRSSYNEQFF
len: 16
j_gene: TRBJ2-1
v_gene: TRBV7-9

CDR3aa: CASSPQPSSYNEQYF
len: 15
j_gene: NA
v_gene: TRBV5-1

CDR3aa: CASRGQGDNSPLHF
len: 14
j_gene: TRBJ1-6
v_gene: TRBV6-2/TRBV6-3